The 12 T cell receptor beta chains listed next were all sequenced from one sample in a study of early T cells in non-severe SARS-CoV-2 infection. One entry per CDR3 protein, called by TCRdb with MiXCR from the 5' RACE reads. The top ten clones hold almost 7% of a sample with tens of thousands of distinct CDR3 sequences, 5.5% to 6.5% of them seen once. The sequencing input was whole blood. The origin of the receptors is an adult who was a healthcare worker with PCR-confirmed SARS-CoV-2 infection or an uninfected control (not recorded which).

This clonotype was recorded at least ten times. The rearrangement uses TRBV3-1 and TRBJ1-4; tentative D call: TRBD1 (5 bases). The V gene's germline CDR1 is LGHDT and CDR2 YNNKEL (reference sequence). This CDR3 is 14 amino acids long. Trimming stripped 4 bases from V and 7 bases from J, with 13 bases between. The CDR3 DNA reads TGTGCCAGCAGCCCGACAGATTACACTGAAAAACTGTTTTTT. This sequence encodes CASSPTDYTEKLFF.

In its sample, this clonotype was seen many times. The chain has TRBV12-3 or TRBV12-4 and TRBJ2-7; possibly TRBD2 for D (6 bases). This CDR3 is 15 amino acids long. Trimming took off 6 bases at V and 2 bases at J, with 17 bases between the two ends. CDR3 coding DNA: TGTGCCAGCAGCCCCCAGGGCGGGATCCCCTACGAGCAGTACTTC. Translating gives CASSPQGGIPYEQYF.

This clonotype was recorded a few times. J is TRBJ2-3 and V is TRBV19; tentatively, D is TRBD1 (5 bases). This CDR3 has 15 residues. Trimming took off 7 bases at V and 5 bases at J, with 19 bases between the two ends. Germline V gene sequence: CDR1 LNHDA, CDR2 SQIVND (reference sequence). The CDR3 reads CASTPGGAGKDTQYF. The CDR3 DNA reads TGTGCCAGTACCCCCGGTGGGGCTGGGAAAGATACGCAGTATTTT.

Ten or more counts support this clonotype. The chain is built from TRBV20-1 and TRBJ2-1, with TRBD2 matching 16 bases. Looked up from germline, CDR1 is DFQATT and CDR2 is SNEGSKA (reference sequence). The CDR3 length is 16 residues. V lost 2 bases and J lost 6; bases outside the gene matches: 4. The CDR3 sequence: CSARPGTSGRGNEQFF. For the CDR3, the DNA is TGCAGTGCTAGACCGGGGACTAGCGGGAGGGGCAATGAGCAGTTCTTC.

This clonotype was counted ten times or more. J is TRBJ1-4 and V is TRBV4-1; D unclear. CDR1 and CDR2 (germline): MGHRA, YSYEKL. The CDR3 runs to 15 residues. Trimming took 3 bases from V and 7 from J, leaving 15 bases between them. DNA for the CDR3: TGCGCCAGCAGCCAGCTCGGGCCTACCCGTGAAAAACTGTTTTTT. This encodes CASSQLGPTREKLFF.

This chain joins TRBV10-1 and TRBJ1-1; a possible D gene is TRBD1 (5 bases). This CDR3 spans 14 amino acids. The V and J ends lost 1 base and 5 bases respectively, with 11 bases between them. CDR1 and CDR2 (germline): WNHNN, SYGVQD (reference sequence). CDR3 residues: CASSEYRGATEAFF. Written as DNA, the CDR3 is TGCGCCAGCAGTGAGTATAGGGGCGCGACTGAAGCTTTCTTT.

This clonotype was seen at least ten times. This sequence joins TRBV7-2 and TRBJ1-6; D is undetermined. V was pared by 2 bases and J by 15 bases, with 8 bases between. The germline V gene encodes CDR1 SGHTA and CDR2 FQGNSA. The CDR3 length is 11 residues. The CDR3 protein is CASSLPPDLHF. The DNA for the CDR3 is TGTGCCAGCAGCTTACCACCCGACCTCCACTTT.

This clonotype was counted ten times or more. The rearrangement links TRBV6-5 to TRBJ2-2; no reliable D call. This CDR3 spans 14 amino acids. V gave up 6 bases and J gave up 1 base, with 9 bases separating them. Germline V CDR1 and CDR2: MNHEY, SVGAGI. CDR3 bases: TGTGCCAGCAGGCGTAATTGGAACACCGGGGAGCTGTTTTTT. It codes for CASRRNWNTGELFF.

This clonotype was counted ten times or more. This chain links TRBV12-3 or TRBV12-4 with TRBJ2-2, with D possibly TRBD2 on 6 matching bases. The CDR3 runs to 15 residues. V lost 3 bases and J 12 bases, leaving 20 bases between the germline ends. The CDR3 loop reads CASSFDGGEGEKLFF. The CDR3 nucleotides read TGTGCCAGCAGTTTTGACGGGGGTGAGGGTGAGAAGCTGTTTTTT.

This clonotype was seen a handful of times. J is TRBJ2-4 and V is TRBV2, with a weak D call TRBD1 (5 bases). V was clipped by 10 bases and J by 7 bases, with 20 bases between them. Germline V gene data show CDR1 as SNHLY and CDR2 as FYNNEI. The CDR3 is made up of 14 amino acids. CDR3 amino acids: CANILDMVKNIQYF. The CDR3 region has the DNA TGTGCCAACATCCTGGACATGGTTAAGAACATTCAGTACTTC.

This clonotype was seen many times. The rearrangement links TRBV6-6 to TRBJ2-3, with D possibly matching TRBD2 (5 bases). V shed 5 bases and J shed 10 bases, with 19 bases lying between them. CDR3 length: 14 residues. The germline V gene has CDR1 MNHNY and CDR2 SVGAGI (reference sequence). The chain's CDR3 is CASSPLPKEAAQYF. CDR3 bases: TGTGCCAGCAGTCCCCTCCCTAAGGAAGCGGCGCAGTATTTT.

This clonotype has at least ten counts. This chain joins TRBV7-6 and TRBJ2-1; a possible D gene is TRBD2 (5 bases). V lost 0 bases and J 8 bases, leaving 14 bases between the germline ends. This CDR3 is 15 amino acids long. Germline CDR1 is SGHVS and CDR2 is FNYEAQ. The CDR3 DNA reads TGTGCCAGCAGCTTAGCGGTAGGGAGTGTATATGAGCAGTTCTTC. It encodes CASSLAVGSVYEQFF. Drawing the rest from reference TRBV7-6 and TRBJ2-1, the complete variable domain is GAGVSQSPRYKVTKRGQDVALRCDPISGHVSLYWYRQALGQGPEFLTYFNYEAQQDKSGLPNDRFSAERPEGSISTLTIQRTEQRDSAMYRCASSLAVGSVYEQFFGPGTRLTVL.